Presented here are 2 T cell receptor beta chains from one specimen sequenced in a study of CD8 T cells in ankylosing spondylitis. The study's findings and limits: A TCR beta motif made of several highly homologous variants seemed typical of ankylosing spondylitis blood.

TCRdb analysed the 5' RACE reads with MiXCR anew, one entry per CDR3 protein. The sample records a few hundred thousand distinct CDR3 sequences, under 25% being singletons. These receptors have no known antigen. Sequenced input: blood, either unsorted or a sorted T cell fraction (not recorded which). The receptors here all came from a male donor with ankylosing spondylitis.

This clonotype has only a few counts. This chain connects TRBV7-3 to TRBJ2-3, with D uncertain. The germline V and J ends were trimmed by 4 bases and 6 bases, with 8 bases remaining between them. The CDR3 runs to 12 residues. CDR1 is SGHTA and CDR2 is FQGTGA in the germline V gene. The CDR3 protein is CASSSLGDTQYF. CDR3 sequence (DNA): TGTGCCAGCAGCTCATTAGGTGATACGCAGTATTTT.

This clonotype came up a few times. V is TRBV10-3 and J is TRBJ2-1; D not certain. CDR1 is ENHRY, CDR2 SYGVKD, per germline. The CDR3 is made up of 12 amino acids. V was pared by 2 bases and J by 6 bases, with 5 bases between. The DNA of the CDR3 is TGTGCCATCAGTGAGATCTCCAATGAGCAGTTCTTC. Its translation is CAISEISNEQFF.